Below are 2 T cell receptor beta chains sequenced from a single sample in a study of T cell repertoires in ileal Crohn's disease. TCRdb's table, derived via immunoSEQ multiplex PCR, lists solely in-frame clones and lacks some. The sample lists about 12,000 clones; around 83% were seen once. Time point noted: neoterminal ileum biopsy at postoperative endoscopy, about 6 months after surgery. The sample taken for sequencing was ileal tissue. The origin of the receptors is an adult with Crohn's disease.

This chain uses TRBV6-5 with TRBJ2-2; perhaps TRBD2 as D (5 bases). The CDR3 contains 15 residues. Germline CDR1 MNHEY, CDR2 SVGAGI. Deletions cut 3 bases from V and 7 bases from J, with 15 bases between. The CDR3 bases are TGTGCCAGCAGTTATCTCGGACCCGGGATCGGGGAGCTGTTTTTT. This translates into CASSYLGPGIGELFF.

The chain carries TRBV30 and TRBJ1-4, with TRBD1 matching over 10 bases. CDR1 is GTSNPN, CDR2 SVGIG, per germline (reference sequence). This CDR3 spans 14 amino acids. Losses at the gene ends were 2 bases for V and 7 bases for J; bases not matched to a gene: 4. This chain's CDR3 is CAWSSTGGIEKLFF. In DNA form, the CDR3 reads TGTGCCTGGAGTTCGACAGGGGGCATTGAAAAACTGTTTTTT.